The entry below gives a single T cell receptor (beta chain) sequence along with its context. The repertoire was sequenced with immunoSEQ multiplex PCR; TCRdb's copy has only in-frame clones and lacks some. This table has tens of thousands of clones, roughly 92% appearing once. This CDR3 has 17 amino acids. Germline V gives CDR1 KGHSH, CDR2 LQKENI. V gave up 2 bases and J gave up 2 bases, with 15 bases separating them. The data stem from a study of cytomegalovirus exposure and HLA in healthy donors. Sequencing input: PBMCs. V and J are TRBV18 and TRBJ1-4; tentative D call: TRBD1 (5 bases). This receptor was taken from a woman aged 18 to 35 in good health and CMV-seronegative. CDR3 amino acids: CASSPEGALGTNEKLFF. DNA for the CDR3: TGTGCCAGCTCACCAGAAGGGGCGCTCGGGACTAATGAAAAACTGTTTTTT. The full variable domain, completed using reference TRBV18 and TRBJ1-4, is NAGVMQNPRHLVRRRGQEARLRCSPMKGHSHVYWYRQLPEEGLKFMVYLQKENIIDESGMPKERFSAEFPKEGPSILRIQQVVRGDSAAYFCASSPEGALGTNEKLFFGSGTQLSVL.